The 17 T cell receptor beta chains listed next were all sequenced from one sample in a study of synovial regulatory T cells in juvenile arthritis. Using immunoSEQ multiplex PCR, the repertoire was profiled, and TCRdb retains in-frame clones only, with some absent. This repertoire includes about 10,000 clones. The sample taken for sequencing was Treg cells from blood. Subset given: remaining (HLA-DR-negative) circulating blood Treg cells. These receptors were collected from a donor aged 2-35 years with juvenile idiopathic arthritis.

CDR3 region: CASSFGRGGYTF. The chain is built from TRBV5-4 and TRBJ1-2; as DNA is missing, the TRBD1 call by TCRdb cannot be tested. The CDR3 spans 12 residues. Only the protein sequence is given. CDR1 and CDR2 from the germline V gene are SGHNT and YYREEE (reference sequence).

The CDR3 sequence is CSARGPNTIYF. The rearrangement uses TRBV20-1 and TRBJ1-3. Per the germline V gene, CDR1 is DFQATT and CDR2 is SNEGSKA (reference sequence). The CDR3 sequence is 11 residues long. No DNA is listed.

V is TRBV6-1 and J is TRBJ1-1. From germline, CDR1 is MNHNS and CDR2 SASEGT. This CDR3 region has 14 residues. The DNA sequence is not available. CDR3 sequence: CASSEGQPRPEAFF.

The chain couples TRBV28 to TRBJ1-1. Germline V CDR1 and CDR2: MDHEN, SYDVKM. This CDR3 contains 14 residues. The DNA is unrecorded. CDR3 region: CASSYEGGPPEAFF.

The rearrangement joins TRBV6-1 to TRBJ2-7; TCRdb's D call of TRBD2 is untestable without DNA. The CDR3 runs 12 residues. No DNA sequence is on record. Germline assignment: CDR1 MNHNS and CDR2 SASEGT. The CDR3 is CASTGLRYEQYF.

The chain joins TRBV4-1 to TRBJ1-2. In germline, CDR1 is MGHRA, CDR2 YSYEKL. This CDR3 is 16 amino acids long. DNA is not on record. The CDR3 region is CASSQDRAQAGYGYTF.

The chain combines TRBV11-2 with TRBJ2-7; TCRdb picks TRBD2, but there is no DNA to check that call. CDR3 length: 15 amino acids. No DNA appears here. Germline-derived CDR1 and CDR2 are SGHAT and FQNNGV. The CDR3 region is CASSLVRERNYEQYF.

This rearrangement joins TRBV28 to TRBJ1-2; the D gene TCRdb calls, TRBD1, cannot be checked with no DNA. The CDR3 has 13 residues. The coding DNA is unavailable. Germline lookup yields CDR1 MDHEN and CDR2 SYDVKM. CDR3 residues: CASKFRGPVGYTF.

J is TRBJ1-2 and V is TRBV11-2; TCRdb's D call of TRBD1 is untestable without DNA. The CDR3 has 13 amino acids. No coding sequence is recorded. Looked up from germline, CDR1 is SGHAT and CDR2 is FQNNGV. CDR3 residues: CASSLDWTGGYTF.

This chain's CDR3 is CASSFGLAGVNEQYF. The chain links TRBV6-5 to TRBJ2-7; TCRdb reports TRBD2, a call that lacks DNA to check it against. The CDR3 contains 15 residues. DNA for this receptor is not on file. The V gene's germline CDR1 is MNHEY and CDR2 SVGAGI.

The V gene is TRBV10-2, the J gene TRBJ2-1. This CDR3 contains 15 residues. No DNA sequence was recorded. Germline V lookup: CDR1 WSHSY, CDR2 SAAADI. CDR3 protein: CASSQRAKLYNEQFF.

The rearrangement links TRBV10-3 to TRBJ2-7; as DNA is missing, the TRBD1 call by TCRdb cannot be tested. The CDR3 is 14 residues long. The coding DNA is unavailable. CDR1 is ENHRY, CDR2 SYGVKD, per germline. The CDR3 sequence: CAISVDRGSYEQYF.

This sequence joins TRBV2 and TRBJ2-7; TCRdb calls TRBD1, which cannot be checked without DNA. This CDR3 is 12 amino acids long. No DNA was logged. Looked up from germline, CDR1 is SNHLY and CDR2 is FYNNEI. The CDR3 sequence is CASMRRGAVQYF.

This chain uses TRBV15 with TRBJ2-7; TCRdb gives TRBD1 as the D gene, but with no DNA this cannot be confirmed. Germline V gene sequence: CDR1 LNHNV, CDR2 YYDKDF (reference sequence). There are 16 residues in the CDR3. Nucleotide data are not available. CDR3 loop: CATREQAAGGKHEQYF.

The gene calls are TRBV5-5 and TRBJ2-7; TCRdb lists TRBD2, though no DNA is available to test this call. Germline CDR1 reads SGHKS; CDR2 reads YYEKEE (reference sequence). CDR3 length: 15 amino acids. No DNA is listed. The chain's CDR3 is CASSLGGTVTYEQYF.

The V call is TRBV5-1, the J call TRBJ2-3; TCRdb reports TRBD2, a call that lacks DNA to check it against. CDR1 and CDR2 (germline): SGHRS, YFSETQ. The CDR3 covers 14 residues. The nucleotide record is missing. The CDR3 protein is CASSPNGGSDTQYF. The whole variable domain, remainder taken from reference TRBV5-1 and TRBJ2-3, is KAGVTQTPRYLIKTRGQQVTLSCSPISGHRSVSWYQQTPGQGLQFLFEYFSETQRNKGNFPGRFSGRQFSNSRSEMNVSTLELGDSALYLCASSPNGGSDTQYFGPGTRLTVL.

The chain uses TRBV19 and TRBJ1-5. In germline, CDR1 is LNHDA, CDR2 SQIVND (reference sequence). This CDR3 region has 15 residues. No DNA sequence was recorded. The CDR3 reads CASSIRERMGQPQHF.